This T cell receptor (beta chain) was obtained from a study of T cells after yellow fever vaccination. This CDR3 region has 16 residues. J lost 1 base, V lost 5 bases, and 7 bases had no gene match. Study-wide findings and caveats: Reappearance after the booster was seen for most primary-vaccination clones, at around 95% CD4 and 88% CD8. Faster peaking, at day 5 versus 15, marked a secondary response that was weaker.

Each CDR3 protein gets one entry after TCRdb re-called the 5' RACE reads with MiXCR. The sample has roughly 120,000 distinct CDR3 sequences; around 6.7% are singletons. At least ten counts were recorded for this clonotype. As yet, its antigen is unknown. Specimen: CD4+ T cells sorted from PBMCs, collected around 45 days after the first yellow fever vaccination. This chain connects TRBV12-3 or TRBV12-4 to TRBJ1-1; TRBD1 aligns across 10 bases. The receptor was isolated from a man younger than 35 who received the YFV17D yellow fever vaccine. In DNA form, the CDR3 reads TGTGCCAGCAGTCCCTCGACAGGGGGCTCGAACACTGAAGCTTTCTTT. Amino acids: CASSPSTGGSNTEAFF.